These T cell receptor beta chains were read from a single sample in a study of T cells in Graves' hyperthyroidism and ophthalmopathy. TCRdb processed the multiplex PCR reads anew with MiXCR; each CDR3 protein has one entry. The sample has under 450,000 distinct CDR3 sequences, about a sixth seen once; the top ten hold roughly 15%. Sequencing used blood. Receptor source: a woman aged 18-35 years with Graves' hyperthyroidism. Both conserved end residues are part of each CDR3. Fields, in order: J gene, V gene, D gene, clone size, CDR3 protein, CDR3 DNA. A D gene is named only where the DNA matches it firmly. Where a row states a size, it is once, few, many or the class of an expanded clone; other rows omit it.

TRBJ1-2	TRBV5-6	TRBD1	few	CASSYIPGGAGYGYTF	TGTGCCAGCAGCTATATCCCAGGGGGCGCCGGCTATGGCTACACCTTC
TRBJ2-5	TRBV7-9	TRBD2	few	CASSLVTSGQETQYF	TGTGCCAGCAGCCTTGTCACTAGCGGACAAGAGACCCAGTACTTC
TRBJ1-1	TRBV5-1	.	.	CASSLGPPGEAFF	TGCGCCAGCAGCCTCGGGCCCCCTGGGGAGGCTTTCTTT
TRBJ2-2	TRBV2	TRBD1	many	CASRLDRGNTGELFF	TGTGCCAGCAGACTCGACAGGGGGAACACCGGGGAGCTGTTTTTT
TRBJ2-7	TRBV29-1	.	.	CSVVPYTSSYEQYF	TGCAGCGTCGTACCATACACCAGCTCCTACGAGCAGTACTTC
TRBJ2-5	TRBV6-1	TRBD2	few	CASSRGGLAASETQYF	TGTGCCAGCAGTCGGGGCGGACTAGCGGCCTCTGAGACCCAGTACTTC
TRBJ2-5	TRBV5-4	TRBD2	.	CASRGQAGAQETQYF	TGTGCCAGCAGAGGACAAGCGGGGGCCCAAGAGACCCAGTACTTC
TRBJ1-3	TRBV10-3	TRBD1	.	CAISAGGSGNTIYF	TGTGCCATCAGTGCAGGGGGCTCTGGAAACACCATATATTTT
TRBJ2-7	TRBV28	.	many	CASSSHRSYEQYF	TGTGCCAGCAGTTCACACCGTTCCTACGAGCAGTACTTC
TRBJ1-1	TRBV11-2	.	many	CASSLIGRMGEAFF	TGTGCCAGCAGCTTAATTGGTCGGATGGGTGAAGCTTTCTTT
TRBJ1-1	TRBV2	.	many	CASGREANTEAFF	TGTGCCAGCGGAAGGGAAGCGAACACTGAAGCTTTCTTT
TRBJ2-7	TRBV5-1	TRBD1	many	CASSHMDRLSDEQYF	TGCGCCAGCAGCCACATGGACAGGTTATCAGACGAGCAGTACTTC
TRBJ1-1	TRBV7-2	TRBD1	many	CASSWGQANTEAFF	TGTGCCAGCAGCTGGGGACAGGCGAACACTGAAGCTTTCTTT
TRBJ2-1	TRBV20-1	TRBD2	.	CSARTRLADSYNEQFF	TGCAGTGCTAGAACAAGACTAGCAGATTCCTACAATGAGCAGTTCTTC
TRBJ1-6	TRBV5-1	TRBD1	.	CASSSGQGGRNSPLHF	TGCGCCAGCAGCTCGGGACAGGGGGGACGAAATTCACCCCTCCACTTT
TRBJ1-3	TRBV10-2	TRBD1	.	CASAPLTGAPTIYF	TGCGCCAGTGCCCCCTTAACAGGGGCCCCAACCATATATTTT
TRBJ2-7	TRBV28	TRBD1	many	CASSLARTGTYEQYF	TGTGCCAGCAGCCTCGCCAGGACAGGGACCTACGAGCAGTACTTC
TRBJ1-3	TRBV20-1	.	.	CSATGSSGNTIYF	TGCAGTGCTACAGGGAGCTCTGGAAACACCATATATTTT
TRBJ1-1	TRBV20-1	TRBD1	many	CSARDMATGRRNTEAFF	TGCAGTGCTAGAGATATGGCGACAGGGAGAAGGAACACTGAAGCTTTCTTT
TRBJ2-1	TRBV20-1	TRBD2	many	CSARGVERDYNEQFF	TGCAGTGCTAGGGGGGTCGAGCGGGACTACAATGAGCAGTTCTTC
TRBJ2-4	TRBV20-1	TRBD2	many	CSATTSGRALTQYF	TGCAGTGCCACGACTAGCGGGAGGGCCCTCACTCAGTACTTC
TRBJ1-1	TRBV4-1	.	.	CASSQDPGLTEAFF	TGCGCCAGCAGCCAAGACCCGGGTTTAACTGAAGCTTTCTTT
TRBJ2-2	TRBV27	.	many	CASSFGLGTWNTGELFF	TGTGCCAGCAGTTTCGGACTCGGGACTTGGAACACCGGGGAGCTGTTTTTT
TRBJ1-5	TRBV24-1	TRBD1	once	CATSEGSGQGPQPQHF	TGTGCCACCAGTGAGGGATCGGGACAGGGTCCTCAGCCCCAGCATTTT
TRBJ2-2	TRBV4-3	.	many	CASSQDEHAAGELFF	TGCGCCAGCAGCCAAGATGAGCATGCGGCCGGGGAGCTGTTTTTT
TRBJ2-3	TRBV11-1	.	many	CASSSGQMTKTDTQYF	TGTGCCAGCAGCTCTGGACAGATGACGAAGACAGATACGCAGTATTTT
TRBJ1-2	TRBV10-3	TRBD1	.	CAISLGQGYGYTF	TGTGCCATCAGTCTTGGACAGGGGTATGGCTACACCTTC
TRBJ1-5	TRBV6-1	.	.	CASSLCRPDQPQHF	TGTGCCAGCAGCCTCTGCAGGCCCGATCAGCCCCAGCATTTT
TRBJ1-6	TRBV19	.	.	CASTARATYNSPLHF	TGTGCCAGTACCGCGAGGGCCACCTATAATTCACCCCTCCACTTT
TRBJ2-7	TRBV3-1	.	few	CASSQDWSGGSHEQYF	TGTGCCAGCAGCCAAGATTGGTCAGGTGGGTCCCACGAGCAGTACTTC
TRBJ1-2	TRBV12-3/TRBV12-4	.	many	CASSLKAAWTKYGYTF	TGTGCCAGCAGTTTAAAGGCGGCGTGGACAAAATATGGCTACACCTTC
TRBJ2-1	TRBV12-3/TRBV12-4	TRBD1	.	CASSPKTGVYNEQFF	TGTGCCAGCAGCCCCAAAACAGGGGTTTACAATGAGCAGTTCTTC
TRBJ2-7	TRBV5-5	.	.	CASSLLGGKYEQYF	TGTGCCAGCAGCTTGCTAGGGGGGAAATACGAGCAGTACTTC
TRBJ1-1	TRBV2	TRBD1	many	CASDTSRQTGITEAFF	TGTGCCAGCGATACATCACGTCAGACAGGGATCACTGAAGCTTTCTTT
TRBJ2-2	TRBV20-1	.	many	CSAQPQGRKPGELFF	TGCAGTGCCCAACCACAGGGGAGGAAGCCCGGGGAGCTGTTTTTT
TRBJ2-2	TRBV4-2	.	few	CASSIPEDSGSNTGELFF	TGTGCCAGCAGTATCCCCGAGGACTCTGGGTCGAACACCGGGGAGCTGTTTTTT
TRBJ1-1	TRBV24-1	.	.	CATRTHGNTEAFF	TGTGCCACCAGGACGCACGGTAACACTGAAGCTTTCTTT
TRBJ1-2	TRBV20-1	.	few	CSASDRENYGYTF	TGCAGTGCTAGTGATCGCGAGAACTATGGCTACACCTTC
TRBJ1-1	TRBV24-1	.	.	CATRRTGRGEAFF	TGTGCCACCAGAAGGACCGGGCGGGGTGAAGCTTTCTTT
TRBJ2-7	TRBV7-2	.	many	CASSLEALYEQYF	TGTGCCAGCAGCTTAGAAGCTCTCTACGAGCAGTACTTC
TRBJ1-1	TRBV28	.	many	CASSINRAGGAFF	TGTGCCAGCAGCATAAACAGGGCAGGTGGAGCTTTCTTT
TRBJ2-3	TRBV13	.	.	CASSQLWGARSTDTQYF	TGTGCCAGCAGCCAACTCTGGGGAGCGCGGAGCACAGATACGCAGTATTTT
TRBJ2-5	TRBV12-3/TRBV12-4	.	many	CASSLFSRTQYF	TGTGCCAGCAGTTTATTCTCACGGACCCAGTACTTC
TRBJ2-7	TRBV18	.	.	CASSPLGTRAYEQYF	TGTGCCAGCTCACCTTTAGGAACTCGGGCTTACGAGCAGTACTTC